The clone carrying this T cell receptor (beta chain) was counted only a few times. Its antigen is unknown. These data originate in a study of CD8 T cells in ankylosing spondylitis. Study-level points and caveats: Some motif variants had been reported before (in reactive arthritis synovial fluid and blood). A motif in TCR beta, a set of eight highly homologous variants, appeared characteristic of ankylosing spondylitis blood. As reported, disease-linked clones showed significant enrichment in matched ankylosing spondylitis synovial fluid.

The CDR3 length is 15 residues. The germline CDR1 and CDR2 sequences are MDHEN and SYDVKM. J was trimmed by 5 bases and V by 1 base; bases with no gene match: 3. Preparation of TCR beta libraries was done by quantitative 5'-RACE with molecular barcodes. MiXCR was run by TCRdb on the 5' RACE reads, yielding one entry per CDR3 protein. The sample records about 160,000 distinct CDR3 sequences, 15% to 20% being singletons. The chain uses TRBV28 and TRBJ2-1; TRBD2 aligns across 9 bases. The sample was blood, either unsorted or a sorted T cell fraction (not recorded which). This receptor was identified in a male donor with ankylosing spondylitis or in good health (not recorded which). The CDR3 DNA follows: TGTGCCAGCAGTTTATTTGGGACTAGCAACAATGAGCAGTTCTTC. Translation: CASSLFGTSNNEQFF.